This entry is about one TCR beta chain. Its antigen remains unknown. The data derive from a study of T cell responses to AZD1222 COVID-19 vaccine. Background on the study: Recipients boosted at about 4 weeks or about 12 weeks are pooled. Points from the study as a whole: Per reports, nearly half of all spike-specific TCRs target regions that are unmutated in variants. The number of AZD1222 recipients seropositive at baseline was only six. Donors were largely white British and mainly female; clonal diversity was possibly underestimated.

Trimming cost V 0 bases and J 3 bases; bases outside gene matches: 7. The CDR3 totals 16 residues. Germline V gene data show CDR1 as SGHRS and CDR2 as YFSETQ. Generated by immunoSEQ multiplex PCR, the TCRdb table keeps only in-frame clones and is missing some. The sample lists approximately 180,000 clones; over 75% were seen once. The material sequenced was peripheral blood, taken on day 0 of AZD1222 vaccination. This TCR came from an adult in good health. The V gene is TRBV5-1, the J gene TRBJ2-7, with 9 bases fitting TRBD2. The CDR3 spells CASSLGGGGPIYEQYF. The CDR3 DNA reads TGCGCCAGCAGCTTGGGCGGGGGGGGCCCTATCTACGAGCAGTACTTC. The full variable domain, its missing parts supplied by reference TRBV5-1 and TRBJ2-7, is KAGVTQTPRYLIKTRGQQVTLSCSPISGHRSVSWYQQTPGQGLQFLFEYFSETQRNKGNFPGRFSGRQFSNSRSEMNVSTLELGDSALYLCASSLGGGGPIYEQYFGPGTRLTVT.